These 30 T cell receptor beta chains came from one sample sequenced in a study of T cell clonality in common variable immunodeficiency. Method: immunoSEQ multiplex PCR; TCRdb's copy keeps in-frame clones and lacks some. This repertoire holds about 20,000 clones, and none appear only once. Broader study findings: In common variable immunodeficiency, TCR beta chains reportedly carried fewer deletions and N-nucleotide insertions.

These receptors lack a known antigen. The sample consisted of peripheral blood mononuclear cells. The receptor source for this set is a human donor with common variable immunodeficiency.

A note on this clone: The read comes to an end 3 residues before the CDR3 does, leaving the germline J gene to fill in the end. The chain has TRBV7-3 and TRBJ2-3; D unclear. The germline V and J ends were trimmed by 2 bases and 0 bases, with 9 bases remaining between them. Germline CDR1 reads SGHTA; CDR2 reads FQGTGA. CDR3 size: 15 residues. CDR3: CASSLGRFSTDTQYF. The CDR3 bases that were read are TGTGCCAGCAGCTTAGGCAGATTTAGCACAGATACG.

This clone turned up a few times. The missing CDR3 end, 3 residues past where the read stops, is filled in from the germline J gene. The rearrangement joins TRBV30 to TRBJ1-5; TRBD1 agrees at 7 bases. V shed 3 bases and J 7 bases; nucleotides not matched to a gene: 12. Germline V gene sequence: CDR1 GTSNPN, CDR2 SVGIG (reference sequence). The length of the CDR3 is 15 residues. CDR3 bases read: TGTGCCTGGAGCGTAGGGGGACAGACAAAGCAGCCC. Protein: CAWSVGGQTKQP. The full CDR3 protein is CAWSVGGQTKQPQHF.

This clone was detected only a few times. The read finishes 3 residues shy of the CDR3 end, and the germline J gene is used to complete it. The genes are TRBV18 and TRBJ1-5, with D possibly TRBD1 on 6 matching bases. Germline values: CDR1 KGHSH, CDR2 LQKENI. CDR3 length: 15 residues. The V gene lost 1 base and the J gene lost 5 bases, with 12 bases spanning the gap. Incomplete CDR3 DNA: TGTGCCAGCTCACCACTACAGGGAGCGTATCAGCCC. Translating gives CASSPLQGAYQP. The CDR3 reads in full as CASSPLQGAYQPQHF.

As for this clone: The CDR3 is cut off 3 residues early in the read; its end comes from the germline J gene. This sequence joins TRBV7-9 and TRBJ1-4; TRBD1 matches at 7 bases. The junction had 8 bases not matched to a gene; V was cut back by 5 bases and J by 5 bases. The CDR3 consists of 15 residues. Germline V gene sequence: CDR1 SEHNR, CDR2 FQNEAQ (reference sequence). CDR3 protein: CASSVGQWYNEKLFF. Partial CDR3 DNA: TGTGCCAGCAGCGTGGGACAGTGGTACAATGAAAAA.

On this clone itself: The CDR3 end lies 3 residues beyond the end of the read and is filled in from the germline J gene. This chain joins TRBV18 and TRBJ2-3; TRBD1 is a possible D gene (7 bases). Germline lookup yields CDR1 KGHSH and CDR2 LQKENI. V was trimmed by 2 bases and J by 6 bases, leaving 15 bases between them. This CDR3 spans 15 amino acids. The chain's CDR3 is CASSPVEGAWDTQYF. The CDR3 DNA, read in part, is TGTGCCAGCTCACCAGTGGAGGGGGCGTGGGATACG.

With respect to this clone: The read ends 3 residues before the CDR3 terminus; that terminus is restored from the germline J gene. The gene calls are TRBV2 and TRBJ1-6; TRBD1 matches at 7 bases. CDR3 length: 17 amino acids. Germline lookup yields CDR1 SNHLY and CDR2 FYNNEI. The trim removed 3 bases at V and 0 bases at J, leaving 5 bases unmatched. This chain's CDR3 is CASSDLQGSSYNSPLHF. Partial CDR3 DNA: TGTGCCAGCAGTGACCTACAGGGGAGCTCCTATAATTCACCC. The complete variable domain, with remaining parts taken from reference TRBV2 and TRBJ1-6, reads EPEVTQTPSHQVTQMGQEVILRCVPISNHLYFYWYRQILGQKVEFLVSFYNNEISEKSEIFDDQFSVERPDGSNFTLKIRSTKLEDSAMYFCASSDLQGSSYNSPLHFGNGTRLTVT.

The table lists this clone with a few counts. The read falls 3 residues short of the CDR3 end, and the missing part is taken from the germline J gene. The chain recombines TRBV19 with TRBJ1-2; 9 nucleotides match TRBD1. CDR3 size: 15 residues. Germline CDR1 is LNHDA and CDR2 is SQIVND (reference sequence). CDR3 protein: CASRDWGTRTGAYTF. The CDR3 bases that were read are TGTGCCAGTAGGGATTGGGGAACGAGGACAGGGGCA.

Regarding this clone: The sequence runs out 3 residues before the end of the CDR3; the remainder is reconstructed from the germline J gene. V and J are TRBV7-2 and TRBJ1-4; 8 bases fit TRBD1. The CDR3 is 12 amino acids. Trimming removed 10 bases from V and 6 bases from J; junction bases left unmatched: 4. Germline CDR1 and CDR2: SGHTA and FQGNSA. CDR3 region: CATQGADEKLFF. The part of the CDR3 DNA that was read is TGTGCCACCCAGGGGGCAGATGAAAAA.

This clone was detected only a few times. The read finishes 3 residues shy of the CDR3 end, and the germline J gene is used to complete it. The chain links TRBV7-2 to TRBJ2-5; D is unresolved. Trimming removed 0 bases from V and 5 bases from J, with 10 bases in between. This CDR3 is built from 14 residues. Germline loops: CDR1 SGHTA, CDR2 FQGNSA. The CDR3 sequence: CASSLATLGETQYF. The CDR3 bases that were read are TGTGCCAGCAGCTTAGCCACCCTCGGGGAGACC.

In this sample, this clone turned up a few times. Read data end 3 residues before the CDR3 end; the end is taken from the germline J gene. The genes are TRBV6-2 or TRBV6-3 and TRBJ2-1; 7 bases are shared with TRBD2. The CDR3 length is 17 residues. Germline trimming cut 0 bases from V and 4 bases from J; bases unmatched to any gene: 9. Germline lookup yields CDR1 MNHEY and CDR2 SVGEGT. Partial CDR3 DNA: TGTGCCAGCAGTTACTCAGAGCGGACTAGTTATTACAATGAG. Translating it yields CASSYSERTSYYNE. In full, the CDR3 reads CASSYSERTSYYNEQFF.

About this clone itself: The CDR3 extends 3 residues past the end of the read, so its final part is completed from the germline J gene. This chain links TRBV7-9 with TRBJ2-5; D is uncertain. The CDR3 consists of 14 residues. The germline V and J ends were trimmed by 1 base and 2 bases, with 8 bases remaining between them. Germline CDR1 and CDR2: SEHNR and FQNEAQ (reference sequence). Partial CDR3 DNA: TGTGCCAGCAGCTTAGTAGGGCAGCAAGAGACC. Translated, it gives CASSLVGQQET. Given in full, the CDR3 is CASSLVGQQETQYF. The full variable domain, in which reference TRBV7-9 and TRBJ2-5 provide the parts outside the CDR3, is DTGVSQNPRHKITKRGQNVTFRCDPISEHNRLYWYRQTLGQGPEFLTYFQNEAQLEKSRLLSDRFSAERPKGSFSTLEIQRTEQGDSAMYLCASSLVGQQETQYFGPGTRLLVL.

This clone appeared a few times. The DNA ends 3 residues before the CDR3 does, and the rest of the CDR3 is filled in from the germline J gene. The V call is TRBV7-2, the J call TRBJ1-6; TRBD1 agrees at 7 bases. Per the germline V gene, CDR1 is SGHTA and CDR2 is FQGNSA. This CDR3 has 12 amino acids. With V trimmed by 9 bases and J by 6 bases, 2 bases remained unmatched. The CDR3 bases that were read are TGTGCCAGTCGGGACAGTAATTCACCC. As protein: CASRDSNSP. The CDR3 as a whole reads CASRDSNSPLHF.

About this clone itself: The read gets to within 3 residues of the CDR3 end, and the germline J gene fills in the rest. The rearrangement uses TRBV18 and TRBJ1-2; no reliable D call. V was trimmed by 3 bases and J by 7 bases, leaving 15 bases between them. This CDR3 region has 14 residues. Germline V gene sequence: CDR1 KGHSH, CDR2 LQKENI. The CDR3 sequence: CASSPSTVPGGYTF. The sequenced CDR3 bases are TGTGCCAGCTCACCTTCCACAGTGCCAGGTGGC.

By sample fraction, this clone is medium-sized (0.01 to 0.1%). The missing CDR3 end, 3 residues past where the read stops, is filled in from the germline J gene. The rearrangement links TRBV9 to TRBJ2-4; 9 bases map to TRBD1. Trimming took 4 bases from V and 6 from J; bases not matched to a gene: 8. CDR1 and CDR2 (germline): SGDLS, YYNGEE. The CDR3 sequence is 15 residues long. The part of the CDR3 DNA that was read is TGTGCCAGCAGCTCCCTGGGACAGGGTTTAAACATT. Protein product: CASSSLGQGLNI. The entire CDR3 protein is CASSSLGQGLNIQYF.

This clone was picked up a small number of times. The read ends 3 residues shy of where the CDR3 ends; the end is completed using the germline J gene. The chain recombines TRBV19 with TRBJ2-4; TRBD1 is a possible D gene (6 bases). This CDR3 spans 13 amino acids. Looked up from germline, CDR1 is LNHDA and CDR2 is SQIVND (reference sequence). V lost 9 bases, J lost 4 bases, and 13 bases lay in between. The CDR3 region is CASATDRKNIQYF. CDR3 bases read: TGTGCCAGCGCCACCGACAGGAAAAACATT.

The CDR3 is CASSNPGGIIVSPLHF. CDR3 bases read: TGTGCCAGCAGTAATCCAGGGGGTATAATAGTTTCACCC. The chain carries TRBV2 and TRBJ1-6; TRBD1 agrees at 7 bases. The read stops 3 residues short of the end of the CDR3; the missing end is completed from the germline J gene. The germline V gene encodes CDR1 SNHLY and CDR2 FYNNEI. This CDR3 is 16 amino acids long. The V gene end was trimmed by 5 bases and the J gene end by 9 bases; junction bases not matched to a gene: 13.

This clone was observed a few times. The observed sequence ends 3 residues before the CDR3 terminus, with the missing tail filled in from the germline J gene. V is TRBV2 and J is TRBJ2-5; D might be TRBD2 (7 bases). This CDR3 has 15 residues. Germline V CDR1 and CDR2: SNHLY, FYNNEI. Trimming pared 7 bases from V and 4 bases from J, leaving 19 bases between. The DNA read from the CDR3 is TGTGCCAGCACGGGTCAGTCGGGGGGCGGAGAGACC. Residues: CASTGQSGGGET. The whole CDR3 protein reads CASTGQSGGGETQYF.

As to this clone: The CDR3 end is not reached by the read, which stops 3 residues before it; the germline J gene fills it in. J is TRBJ2-1 and V is TRBV7-2; D remains ambiguous. V dropped 4 bases and J dropped 4 bases, with 8 bases sitting between them. Germline V gene sequence: CDR1 SGHTA, CDR2 FQGNSA. This CDR3 region has 13 residues. The CDR3 protein is CASSSNQYNEQFF. The part of the CDR3 DNA that was read is TGTGCCAGCAGCTCGAACCAGTACAATGAG.

In the case of this clone: From the germline J gene comes the end of the CDR3, since the read stops 3 residues before it. The rearrangement joins TRBV20-1 to TRBJ2-1; 7 bases agree with TRBD2. The V segment lost 1 base and the J segment 4 bases; nucleotides outside the gene matches: 4. CDR1 is DFQATT, CDR2 SNEGSKA, per germline (reference sequence). This CDR3 region has 14 residues. The CDR3 sequence is CSARGLAAYNEQFF. The covered CDR3 bases are TGCAGTGCTAGAGGTCTAGCGGCGTACAATGAG.

CDR3 DNA, as far as it was read: TGTGCCAGCAGAACCGGGACTAGCAAAGAGACC. Protein product: CASRTGTSKET. The complete CDR3 protein is CASRTGTSKETQYF. The chain carries TRBV2 and TRBJ2-5; 9 bases match TRBD2. The read ends 3 residues shy of where the CDR3 ends; the end is completed using the germline J gene. This CDR3 is 14 amino acids long. V was clipped by 6 bases and J by 3 bases; unmatched bases: 5. Germline V gene data show CDR1 as SNHLY and CDR2 as FYNNEI.

About this clone: With the read ending 3 residues before the CDR3 end, the germline J gene is used to fill in that end. The chain uses TRBV7-9 and TRBJ1-2, with a weak D call TRBD1 (6 bases). Germline CDR1 and CDR2: SEHNR and FQNEAQ (reference sequence). The CDR3 totals 15 residues. CDR3 DNA (partial): TGTGCCAGCACCTCAGGCGGGACATCCCAACAGGGC. It translates to CASTSGGTSQQG. The entire CDR3 protein reads CASTSGGTSQQGYTF. The full variable domain, rest sourced from reference TRBV7-9 and TRBJ1-2, is DTGVSQNPRHKITKRGQNVTFRCDPISEHNRLYWYRQTLGQGPEFLTYFQNEAQLEKSRLLSDRFSAERPKGSFSTLEIQRTEQGDSAMYLCASTSGGTSQQGYTFGSGTRLTVV.

Comments on this clone: Read coverage stops 3 residues before the CDR3 terminus; the germline J gene supplies the remainder. The genes are TRBV29-1 and TRBJ2-3; TRBD1 might be the D (7 bases). Between the trimmed V and J ends, which lost 3 bases and 5 bases, there was a span of 15 bases. The CDR3 totals 14 residues. CDR1 and CDR2 from the germline V gene are SQVTM and ANQGSEA. The CDR3 bases that were read are TGCAGCGTTGAGGGCAGGGGGGCGGTAGATACG. This encodes CSVEGRGAVDT. The whole CDR3 protein reads CSVEGRGAVDTQYF.

Turning to this clone: The read halts 3 residues ahead of the CDR3 end, with the missing end drawn from the germline J gene. This chain connects TRBV18 to TRBJ1-2; D perhaps matches TRBD1 (5 bases). Trimming took off 3 bases at V and 3 bases at J, with 14 bases between the two ends. In germline, CDR1 is KGHSH, CDR2 LQKENI. The CDR3 spans 15 residues. Incomplete CDR3 DNA: TGTGCCAGCTCACCCCAGGGTTCAAGAGACTATGGC. It translates to CASSPQGSRDYG. The whole CDR3 sequence is CASSPQGSRDYGYTF.

In its sample, this clone was seen a few times. The CDR3 is cut off 3 residues early in the read; its end comes from the germline J gene. The genes are TRBV5-1 and TRBJ2-7, with a possible D match to TRBD2 (5 bases). Per the germline V gene, CDR1 is SGHRS and CDR2 is YFSETQ. Between the trimmed V and J ends, which lost 6 bases and 0 bases, there was a span of 13 bases. The CDR3 is 14 amino acids. Incomplete CDR3 DNA: TGCGCCAGCAAGGACGGACTTTCCTCCTACGAG. Its protein is CASKDGLSSYE. The full CDR3 sequence reads CASKDGLSSYEQYF.

This clone showed up many times. The read finishes 3 residues shy of the CDR3 end, and the germline J gene is used to complete it. The chain employs TRBV2 and TRBJ2-1, with 9 bases lining up with TRBD1. The CDR3 runs 14 residues. V shed 6 bases and J 2 bases; nucleotides not matched to a gene: 2. Germline-derived CDR1 and CDR2 are SNHLY and FYNNEI. CDR3: CASRDRGTYNEQFF. The DNA read from the CDR3 is TGTGCCAGCAGGGACAGGGGTACCTACAATGAG. The variable domain in full, completed from reference TRBV2 and TRBJ2-1, reads EPEVTQTPSHQVTQMGQEVILRCVPISNHLYFYWYRQILGQKVEFLVSFYNNEISEKSEIFDDQFSVERPDGSNFTLKIRSTKLEDSAMYFCASRDRGTYNEQFFGPGTRLTVL.

As concerns this clone: The CDR3 end falls 3 residues outside the read, so it is completed with the germline J gene. V usage is TRBV30 and J usage is TRBJ2-7; TRBD1 aligns across 8 bases. The J segment lost 4 bases and the V segment lost 5 bases, leaving 1 base of the junction unmatched. The CDR3 runs to 11 residues. Looked up from germline, CDR1 is GTSNPN and CDR2 is SVGIG (reference sequence). The sequenced CDR3 bases are TGTGCCTGGGACAGGGGTTACGAG. It is translated as CAWDRGYE. The full CDR3 protein is CAWDRGYEQYF. Based on the CDR3 plus reference TRBV30 and TRBJ2-7, the full variable domain is SQTIHQWPATLVQPVGSPLSLECTVEGTSNPNLYWYRQAAGRGLQLLFYSVGIGQISSEVPQNLSASRPQDRQFILSSKKLLLSDSGFYLCAWDRGYEQYFGPGTRLTVT.

Concerning this clone: The CDR3 goes on 3 residues after the read ends, and that part is filled in from the germline J gene. The chain recombines TRBV18 with TRBJ2-1, with D perhaps TRBD1 (5 bases). The CDR3 has 16 residues. From germline, CDR1 is KGHSH and CDR2 LQKENI. Trimming took off 0 bases at V and 0 bases at J, with 9 bases between the two ends. The CDR3 loop is CASSPPWGSSYNEQFF. The CDR3 bases that were read are TGTGCCAGCTCACCACCGTGGGGCAGCTCCTACAATGAG.

Details on this clone: The sequence runs out 3 residues before the end of the CDR3; the remainder is reconstructed from the germline J gene. The genes are TRBV7-9 and TRBJ1-2; the D is unclear. The germline gives CDR1 SEHNR, CDR2 FQNEAQ (reference sequence). The CDR3 consists of 15 residues. The V gene lost 4 bases and the J gene lost 5 bases, with 17 bases spanning the gap. The CDR3 protein is CASSSVSRFPYGYTF. The sequenced CDR3 bases are TGTGCCAGCAGCTCGGTGAGCAGGTTCCCATATGGC.

On this clone: With the read ending 3 residues before the CDR3 end, the germline J gene is used to fill in that end. The chain has TRBV7-3 and TRBJ2-1; TRBD2 matches at 12 bases. V lost 5 bases, J lost 7 bases, and 9 bases stayed unmatched. The CDR3 has 16 amino acids. Germline V gene data show CDR1 as SGHTA and CDR2 as FQGTGA. CDR3 DNA, as far as it was read: TGTGCCAGCAGCCAGCGGGGACTAGCGGGTGGTAATGAG. It is translated as CASSQRGLAGGNE. The CDR3, in full, reads CASSQRGLAGGNEQFF.

The sequenced part of the CDR3 DNA is TGCGCCAGCAGCCCCGGGACTAGCCCTGTTGGTGAG. It translates to CASSPGTSPVGE. The CDR3 as a whole reads CASSPGTSPVGEQFF. The genes are TRBV5-1 and TRBJ2-1; TRBD2 aligns across 9 bases. The sequenced fragment ends 3 residues before the CDR3 boundary, so the rest is inferred from the germline J gene. With V trimmed by 4 bases and J by 9 bases, 11 bases remained unmatched. The CDR3 extends over 15 amino acids. From germline, CDR1 is SGHRS and CDR2 YFSETQ.